This T cell receptor (beta chain) was retrieved from a study of blood T cell repertoires in COVID-19. Study information: There were acute and convalescent COVID-19 samples, and they came from the United States, Italy and Spain. From T cells, B-cell-depleted T cells, or PBMCs came the material, which was cDNA or gDNA.

Sequencing used immunoSEQ multiplex PCR; TCRdb keeps in-frame clones, though not all of them. This sample yields 130,000 or so clones, of which about nine tenths are seen a single time; around 4% belongs to the top ten. This receptor was taken from a man between 40 and 49 years old with acute or convalescent COVID-19. The sequencing sample was made of peripheral blood.

The CDR3 sequence: CASSPLGQGESEQYF. CDR3 sequence (DNA): TGTGCCAGCTCACCCCTCGGACAGGGAGAAAGCGAGCAGTACTTC. The gene calls are TRBV18 and TRBJ2-7; 8 bases match TRBD1. V was clipped by 3 bases and J by 6 bases; unmatched bases: 10. Germline CDR1 is KGHSH and CDR2 is LQKENI. This CDR3 has 15 amino acids.